The present T cell receptor (beta chain) was sequenced within a study of shared clonotypes between healthy human individuals. Study observations and caveats: Naive subsets usually exceeded memory subsets in estimated richness. Represented genetic and exposure-history diversity was restricted by having few donors.

Germline CDR1 SGDLS, CDR2 YYNGEE. V lost 4 bases to trimming and J lost 1 base; unmatched junction nucleotides: 8. The CDR3 loop spans 18 amino acids. A remark on this clone: Its cognate antigen is unknown.

Profiling relied on immunoSEQ multiplex PCR, and the TCRdb table lists in-frame clones only, not all of them. The repertoire holds 2 million to 2.5 million clones, over 85% seen once, with 0.36% in the top ten. This chain connects TRBV9 to TRBJ2-6; TRBD2 matches at 10 bases. What was sequenced was naive CD4+ T cells from PBMCs. Regarding subset: CD45RA+ positively selected. This TCR was recovered from a young man in good health. Some clones in this sample may be carry-over from other donors' samples. As DNA, the CDR3 is TGTGCCAGCAGCCCTGCTAGCGGGGGAGGTTCTGGGGCCAACGTCCTGACTTTC. This encodes CASSPASGGGSGANVLTF.